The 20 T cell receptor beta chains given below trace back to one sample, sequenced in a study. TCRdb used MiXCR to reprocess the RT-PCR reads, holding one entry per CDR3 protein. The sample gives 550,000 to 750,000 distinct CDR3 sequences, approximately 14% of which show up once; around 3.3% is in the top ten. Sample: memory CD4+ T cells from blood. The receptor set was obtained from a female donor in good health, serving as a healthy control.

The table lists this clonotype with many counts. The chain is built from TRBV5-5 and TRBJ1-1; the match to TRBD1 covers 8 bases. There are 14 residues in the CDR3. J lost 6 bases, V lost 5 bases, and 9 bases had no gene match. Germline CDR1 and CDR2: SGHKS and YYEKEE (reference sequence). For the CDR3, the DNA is TGTGCCAGCAGAACCTTACAGGGGGGCGCTGAAGCTTTCTTT. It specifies CASRTLQGGAEAFF.

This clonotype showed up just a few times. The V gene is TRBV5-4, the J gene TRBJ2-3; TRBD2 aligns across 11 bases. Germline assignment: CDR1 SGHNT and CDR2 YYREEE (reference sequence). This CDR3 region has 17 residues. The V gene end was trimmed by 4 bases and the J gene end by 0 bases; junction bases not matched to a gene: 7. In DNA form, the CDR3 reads TGTGCCAGCAGCGAGGGGACTAGCGGATTAAGCACAGATACGCAGTATTTT. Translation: CASSEGTSGLSTDTQYF.

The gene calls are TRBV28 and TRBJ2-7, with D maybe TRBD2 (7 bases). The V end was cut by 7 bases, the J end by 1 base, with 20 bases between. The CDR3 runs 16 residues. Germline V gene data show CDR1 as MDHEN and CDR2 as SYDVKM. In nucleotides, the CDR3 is TGTGCCAGCAAACCGGGGGGCACGATGGGGTCCTACGAGCAGTACTTC. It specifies CASKPGGTMGSYEQYF.

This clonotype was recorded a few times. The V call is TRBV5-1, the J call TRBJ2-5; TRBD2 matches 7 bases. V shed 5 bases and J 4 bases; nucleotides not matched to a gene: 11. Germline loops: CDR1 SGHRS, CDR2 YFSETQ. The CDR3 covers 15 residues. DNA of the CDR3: TGCGCCAGCAGATCTAGACTAGCTTCCCCAGAGACCCAGTACTTC. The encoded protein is CASRSRLASPETQYF.

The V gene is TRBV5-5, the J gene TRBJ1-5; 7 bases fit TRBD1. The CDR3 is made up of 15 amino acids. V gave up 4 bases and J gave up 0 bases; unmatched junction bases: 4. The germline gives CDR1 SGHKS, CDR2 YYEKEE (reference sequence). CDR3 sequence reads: CASSKTGNSNQPQHF. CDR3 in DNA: TGTGCCAGCAGCAAGACAGGGAATAGCAATCAGCCCCAGCATTTT.

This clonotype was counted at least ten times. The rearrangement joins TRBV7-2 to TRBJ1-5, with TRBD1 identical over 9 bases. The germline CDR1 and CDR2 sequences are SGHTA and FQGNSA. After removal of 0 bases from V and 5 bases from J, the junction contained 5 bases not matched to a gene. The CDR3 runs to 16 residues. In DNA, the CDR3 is TGTGCCAGCAGCTTAGCTTCGGGACAGGGTTATCAGCCCCAGCATTTT. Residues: CASSLASGQGYQPQHF.

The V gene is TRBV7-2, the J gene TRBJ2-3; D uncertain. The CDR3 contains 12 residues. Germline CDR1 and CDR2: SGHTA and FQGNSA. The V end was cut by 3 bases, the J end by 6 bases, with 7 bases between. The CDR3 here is CASSFLRDTQYF. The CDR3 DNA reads TGTGCCAGCAGCTTTTTAAGGGATACGCAGTATTTT.

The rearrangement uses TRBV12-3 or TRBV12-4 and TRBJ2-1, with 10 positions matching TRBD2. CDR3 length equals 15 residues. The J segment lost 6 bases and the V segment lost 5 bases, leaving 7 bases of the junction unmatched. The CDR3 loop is CASSRAGGYLNEQFF. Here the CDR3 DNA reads TGTGCCAGCAGTCGAGCGGGGGGGTACCTCAATGAGCAGTTCTTC.

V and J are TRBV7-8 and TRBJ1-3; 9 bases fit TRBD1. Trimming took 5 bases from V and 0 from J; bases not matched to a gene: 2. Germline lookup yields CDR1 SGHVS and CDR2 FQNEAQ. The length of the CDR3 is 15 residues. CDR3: CASSVTGGSGNTIYF. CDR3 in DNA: TGTGCCAGCAGCGTGACAGGGGGCTCTGGAAACACCATATATTTT.

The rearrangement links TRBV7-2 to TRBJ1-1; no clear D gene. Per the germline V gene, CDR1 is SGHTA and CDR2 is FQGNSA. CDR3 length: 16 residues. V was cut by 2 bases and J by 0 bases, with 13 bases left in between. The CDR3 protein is CASSLSLAMLNTEAFF. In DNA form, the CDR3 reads TGTGCCAGCAGCTTATCTCTAGCCATGTTGAACACTGAAGCTTTCTTT. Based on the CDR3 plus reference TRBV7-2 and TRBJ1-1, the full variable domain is GAGVSQSPSNKVTEKGKDVELRCDPISGHTALYWYRQSLGQGLEFLIYFQGNSAPDKSGLPSDRFSAERTGGSVSTLTIQRTQQEDSAVYLCASSLSLAMLNTEAFFGQGTRLTVV.

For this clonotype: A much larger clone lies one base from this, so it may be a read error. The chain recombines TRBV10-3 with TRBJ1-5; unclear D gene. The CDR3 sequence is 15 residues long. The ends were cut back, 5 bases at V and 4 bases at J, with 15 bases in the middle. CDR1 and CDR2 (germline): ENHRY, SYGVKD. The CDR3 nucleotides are TGTGCCATCAGTCGGAACGGCGGAGGGAATCAGCCCCAGCATTTT. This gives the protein CAISRNGGGNQPQHF.

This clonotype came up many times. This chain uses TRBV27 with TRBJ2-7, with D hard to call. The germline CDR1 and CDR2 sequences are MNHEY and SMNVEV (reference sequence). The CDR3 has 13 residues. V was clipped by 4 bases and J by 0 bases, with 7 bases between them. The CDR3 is CASSSPNSYEQYF. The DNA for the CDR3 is TGTGCCAGCAGTTCACCTAACTCCTACGAGCAGTACTTC.

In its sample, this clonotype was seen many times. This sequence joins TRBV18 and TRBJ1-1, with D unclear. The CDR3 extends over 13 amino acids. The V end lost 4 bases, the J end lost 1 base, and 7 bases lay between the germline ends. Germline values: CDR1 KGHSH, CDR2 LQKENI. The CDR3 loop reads CASSLSPNTEAFF. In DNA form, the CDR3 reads TGTGCCAGCTCACTCTCCCCGAACACTGAAGCTTTCTTT. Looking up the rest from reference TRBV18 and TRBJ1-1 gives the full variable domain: NAGVMQNPRHLVRRRGQEARLRCSPMKGHSHVYWYRQLPEEGLKFMVYLQKENIIDESGMPKERFSAEFPKEGPSILRIQQVVRGDSAAYFCASSLSPNTEAFFGQGTRLTVV.

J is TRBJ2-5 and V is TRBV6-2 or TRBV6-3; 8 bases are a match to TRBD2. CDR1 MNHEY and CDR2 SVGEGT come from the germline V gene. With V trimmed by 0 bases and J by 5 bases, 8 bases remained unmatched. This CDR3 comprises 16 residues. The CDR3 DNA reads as TGTGCCAGCAGTTACTCTAGAGCTAGCGGGTTCGAGACCCAGTACTTC. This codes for CASSYSRASGFETQYF.

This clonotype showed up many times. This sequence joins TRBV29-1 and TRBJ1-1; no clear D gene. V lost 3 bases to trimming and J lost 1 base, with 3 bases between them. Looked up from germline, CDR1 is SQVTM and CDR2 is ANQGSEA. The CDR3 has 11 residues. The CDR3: CSVDGNTEAFF. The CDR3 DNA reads TGCAGCGTTGACGGGAACACTGAAGCTTTCTTT.

CDR3 protein: CASSLVGPQDTQYF. CDR3 bases: TGTGCCAGCAGCTTAGTTGGGCCACAAGATACGCAGTATTTT. The J gene is TRBJ2-3, the V gene TRBV7-2; no clear D gene. This CDR3 has 14 amino acids. CDR1 SGHTA and CDR2 FQGNSA come from the germline V gene. Trimming took off 1 base at V and 5 bases at J, with 10 bases between the two ends.

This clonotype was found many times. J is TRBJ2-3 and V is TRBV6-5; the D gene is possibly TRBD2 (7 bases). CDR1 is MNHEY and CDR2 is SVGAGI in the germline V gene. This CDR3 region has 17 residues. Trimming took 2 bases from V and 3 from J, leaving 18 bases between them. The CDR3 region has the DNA TGTGCCAGCAGTTACCGGACTCCGGGGGGCGGTACAGATACGCAGTATTTT. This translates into CASSYRTPGGGTDTQYF.

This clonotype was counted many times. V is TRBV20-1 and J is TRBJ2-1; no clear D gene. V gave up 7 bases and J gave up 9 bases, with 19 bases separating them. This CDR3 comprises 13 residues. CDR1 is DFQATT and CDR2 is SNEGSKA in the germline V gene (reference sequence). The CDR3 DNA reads TGCAGTGTCCCGGCGGCAGGCCCCCGTGAGCAGTTCTTC. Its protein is CSVPAAGPREQFF.

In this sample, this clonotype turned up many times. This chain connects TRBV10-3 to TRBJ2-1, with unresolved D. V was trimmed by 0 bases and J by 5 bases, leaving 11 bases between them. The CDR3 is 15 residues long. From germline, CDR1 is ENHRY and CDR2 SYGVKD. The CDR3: CAISESNGYNNEQFF. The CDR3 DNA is TGTGCCATCAGTGAGTCGAACGGTTACAACAATGAGCAGTTCTTC.

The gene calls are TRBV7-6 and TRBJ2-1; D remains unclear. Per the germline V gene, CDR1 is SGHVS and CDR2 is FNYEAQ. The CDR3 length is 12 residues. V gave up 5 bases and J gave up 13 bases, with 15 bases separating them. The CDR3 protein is CASSEPGDNQFF. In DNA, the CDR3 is TGTGCCAGCAGCGAACCAGGAGATAATCAGTTCTTC.